Below, 18 T cell receptor beta chains from the same sample are listed, as sequenced in a study of vaccination and CD4 T cells after COVID-19. Sequencing of the DNA from cultured CD4+ T cells was carried out with the Oncomine TCR Beta short-read assay. TCRdb reprocessed the PCR reads via MiXCR and lists one record per CDR3 protein. Found here are about 21,000 distinct CDR3 sequences, around 40% of them singletons; the top ten hold 27%. The antigens these receptors bind are not known. Regarding treatment: roughly 10-day PBMC culture with coronavirus spike peptide pools or control peptides (ViraFEST assay). Sequencing used CD4+ T cells from blood, cultured in vitro, obtained before SARS-CoV-2 vaccination. The source is a human donor who received a COVID-19 vaccine.

This clonotype was found a few times. The rearrangement links TRBV2 to TRBJ1-1; TRBD1 aligns across 7 bases. The CDR3 is 13 amino acids. Germline V gene sequence: CDR1 SNHLY, CDR2 FYNNEI. Trimming at V came to 6 bases and at J to 6 bases, leaving 7 bases not matched to a gene. In DNA form, the CDR3 reads TGTGCCAGCAGCCGACAGGGAACAGCTGAAGCTTTCTTT. Amino acids: CASSRQGTAEAFF.

The chain employs TRBV5-4 and TRBJ1-1, with a possible D match to TRBD1 (5 bases). Germline V gene lookup returns CDR1 SGHNT and CDR2 YYREEE (reference sequence). With 0 bases removed from V and 5 bases from J, the gap between germline ends came to 14 bases. This CDR3 is 15 amino acids long. Here the CDR3 DNA reads TGTGCCAGCAGCTTGGATTGGGGGGACGGGACTGAAGCTTTCTTT. It yields the protein CASSLDWGDGTEAFF. Complete variable domain (other parts from reference TRBV5-4 and TRBJ1-1): ETGVTQSPTHLIKTRGQQVTLRCSSQSGHNTVSWYQQALGQGPQFIFQYYREEENGRGNFPPRFSGLQFPNYSSELNVNALELDDSALYLCASSLDWGDGTEAFFGQGTRLTVV.

DNA of the CDR3: TGCAGTGCTAGGCGCTGGACAGTCGCGGCGCCTGAGCAGTTCTTC. This encodes CSARRWTVAAPEQFF. The chain combines TRBV20-1 with TRBJ2-1; perhaps TRBD1 as D (6 bases). V shed 3 bases and J shed 9 bases, with 21 bases lying between them. The CDR3 contains 15 residues. Germline V lookup: CDR1 DFQATT, CDR2 SNEGSKA (reference sequence).

A few counts support this clonotype. V gene TRBV7-9 combines with J gene TRBJ2-2, with no clear D. Germline loops: CDR1 SEHNR, CDR2 FQNEAQ (reference sequence). This CDR3 contains 15 residues. Trimming removed 5 bases at V and 4 bases at J, with 14 bases between. Here the CDR3 reads CASSLFRAPTGELFF. For the CDR3, the DNA is TGTGCCAGCAGCCTCTTCCGGGCGCCCACCGGGGAGCTGTTTTTT.

The V gene is TRBV20-1, the J gene TRBJ2-3, with TRBD2 identical over 7 bases. V lost 2 bases to trimming and J lost 0 bases; unmatched junction nucleotides: 17. The CDR3 loop spans 19 amino acids. From germline, CDR1 is DFQATT and CDR2 SNEGSKA (reference sequence). The chain's CDR3 is CSARPAPGEGDTSTDTQYF. In nucleotides, the CDR3 is TGCAGTGCTAGACCAGCACCCGGGGAGGGAGACACTAGCACAGATACGCAGTATTTT.

The CDR3 nucleotides read TGTGCCAGCAGCGCCTTACAGGGATCGTGGTCACCCCTCCACTTT. Translation gives CASSALQGSWSPLHF. The rearrangement uses TRBV5-6 and TRBJ1-6, with TRBD1 as a possible D gene (6 bases). Trimming took off 4 bases at V and 10 bases at J, with 18 bases between the two ends. The CDR3 length is 15 residues. The germline V gene encodes CDR1 SGHDT and CDR2 YYEEEE.

The chain has TRBV5-4 and TRBJ1-1; D gene ambiguous. There are 14 residues in the CDR3. The V and J ends lost 4 bases and 2 bases respectively, with 12 bases between them. Germline V lookup: CDR1 SGHNT, CDR2 YYREEE (reference sequence). The CDR3 region has the DNA TGTGCCAGCAGCCACAGCAACAGAAACACTGAAGCTTTCTTT. It encodes CASSHSNRNTEAFF.

A word on this clonotype: A much larger clone lies one base from this, so it may be a read error. The V call is TRBV11-3, the J call TRBJ2-7, with 10 bases fitting TRBD1. There are 14 residues in the CDR3. Germline V CDR1 and CDR2: SGHNT, YENEEA. With 6 bases clipped from V and 6 bases from J, the junction kept 8 bases outside the gene matches. Here the CDR3 reads CASRPGTGVCEQYF. The CDR3 DNA follows: TGTGCCAGCAGGCCCGGGACAGGGGTCTGCGAGCAGTACTTC.

The rearrangement uses TRBV24-1 and TRBJ2-3; D may be TRBD1 or TRBD2 (6 bases each). The V gene lost 3 bases and the J gene lost 5 bases, with 14 bases spanning the gap. The germline CDR1 and CDR2 sequences are KGHDR and SFDVKD. This CDR3 has 15 amino acids. CDR3: CATSDVRGRGDTQYF. The DNA for the CDR3 is TGTGCCACCAGTGATGTACGGGGGCGGGGAGATACGCAGTATTTT.

The V gene is TRBV12-3 or TRBV12-4, the J gene TRBJ1-1; no firm D call. Trimming removed 5 bases from V and 1 base from J, with 11 bases in between. This CDR3 comprises 14 residues. CDR3 sequence: CASSPWTGNTEAFF. CDR3 nucleotides: TGTGCCAGCAGTCCTTGGACGGGGAACACTGAAGCTTTCTTT.

The DNA of the CDR3 is TGTGCCAGCACCAAGAGGGATACGCAGTATTTT. Translated: CASTKRDTQYF. The chain is built from TRBV25-1 and TRBJ2-3; D uncertain. From germline, CDR1 is MGHDK and CDR2 SYGVNS. This CDR3 is 11 amino acids long. V lost 7 bases and J 6 bases, leaving 8 bases between the germline ends.

This clonotype has more than one count but fewer than ten. The chain uses TRBV24-1 and TRBJ1-5, with D unclear. V lost 6 bases and J lost 0, with 5 bases in between. CDR1 KGHDR and CDR2 SFDVKD come from the germline V gene. The CDR3 runs to 13 residues. The CDR3 region is CATSTDSNQPQHF. CDR3 nucleotides: TGTGCCACCAGTACAGATAGCAATCAGCCCCAGCATTTT.

The V gene is TRBV29-1, the J gene TRBJ2-3, with TRBD1 matching over 7 bases. Trimming at V came to 5 bases and at J to 3 bases, leaving 5 bases not matched to a gene. Germline lookup yields CDR1 SQVTM and CDR2 ANQGSEA. The CDR3 length is 13 residues. The CDR3 region has the DNA TGCAGCGTTAACAGGGGAAGGACAGATACGCAGTATTTT. Translating gives CSVNRGRTDTQYF.

This clonotype was observed a handful of times. J is TRBJ2-1 and V is TRBV11-3; TRBD2 agrees at 10 bases. Germline CDR1 is SGHNT and CDR2 is YENEEA. This CDR3 has 15 amino acids. J gave up 4 bases and V 5 bases, and 5 bases lay outside the gene matches. CDR3 nucleotide sequence: TGTGCCAGCAGCCCGGGGACTAGCGAGTACAATGAGCAGTTCTTC. Its protein is CASSPGTSEYNEQFF.

As regards this clonotype: The junction and the germline gene differ at one end; a read error may be behind it. The chain carries TRBV12-3 or TRBV12-4 and TRBJ1-2; D remains unclear. The CDR3 length is 12 residues. This CDR3 reads CAGSFGVGGYTF. Written as DNA, the CDR3 is TGTGCCGGCAGTTTTGGCGTGGGTGGCTACACCTTC.

This sequence joins TRBV27 and TRBJ2-3; 7 nucleotides align to TRBD2. The trim removed 3 bases at V and 6 bases at J, leaving 0 bases unmatched. CDR1 and CDR2 (germline): MNHEY, SMNVEV (reference sequence). This CDR3 spans 12 amino acids. This chain's CDR3 is CASSLGGDTQYF. CDR3 DNA: TGTGCCAGCAGTTTGGGGGGGGATACGCAGTATTTT.

The chain carries TRBV20-1 and TRBJ1-6, with TRBD1 matching over 9 bases. In germline, CDR1 is DFQATT, CDR2 SNEGSKA (reference sequence). V shed 3 bases, J shed 4 bases, and the junction held 13 bases outside the gene matches. The CDR3 is 18 amino acids. CDR3 coding DNA: TGCAGTGCTAGGCCCCCGGGACAGGGTGATTTTTATAATTCACCCCTCCACTTT. Its protein product is CSARPPGQGDFYNSPLHF.

The gene calls are TRBV6-1 and TRBJ1-1; D not certain. V lost 5 bases and J lost 5, with 21 bases in between. The length of the CDR3 is 16 residues. Germline V gives CDR1 MNHNS, CDR2 SASEGT. The CDR3 region is CASSPNPAGIGTEAFF. The CDR3 DNA sequence: TGTGCCAGCAGTCCCAATCCTGCCGGGATAGGGACTGAAGCTTTCTTT.